A selection of T cell receptor beta chains follows, all from one sample in a study of early T cells in non-severe SARS-CoV-2 infection. Each CDR3 protein gets one entry after TCRdb re-called the 5' RACE reads with MiXCR. The data hold around 50,000 distinct CDR3 sequences, with 10% to 15% observed a single time. The specimen was whole blood. The receptors originated from an adult who was a healthcare worker with PCR-confirmed SARS-CoV-2 infection or an uninfected control (not recorded which). CDR3s include the opening cysteine and the closing phenylalanine or tryptophan. Each record gives: clone size, J gene, V gene, D gene, CDR3 DNA, CDR3 protein. A D gene is named only where the DNA matches it firmly. Where a row states a size, it is once, few, many or the class of an expanded clone; other rows omit it.

>-|TRBJ1-1|TRBV28|-
TGTGCCAGCAGTTCCCCGCGGACGGGGAACACTGAAGCTTTCTTT
CASSSPRTGNTEAFF
>few|TRBJ2-5|TRBV11-1|TRBD2
TGTGCCAGCAGCCCACCGGGACTAGCGGATCAAGAGACCCAGTACTTC
CASSPPGLADQETQYF
>-|TRBJ2-5|TRBV11-2|TRBD1
TGTGCCAGCAGGTCGACAGGGGTTGGTGCGACCCAGTACTTC
CASRSTGVGATQYF
>many|TRBJ2-7|TRBV9|TRBD1
TGTGCCAGCAGCGCCGGACAGGGGAGGTACGAGCAGTACTTC
CASSAGQGRYEQYF
>many|TRBJ1-5|TRBV6-5|-
TGTGCCAGCAGAAATGGGGTGCATCAGCCCCAGCATTTT
CASRNGVHQPQHF
>-|TRBJ1-6|TRBV12-3/TRBV12-4|-
TGTGCCAGCACCCCGTCGGGCGGCTCTTCACCCCTCCACTTT
CASTPSGGSSPLHF
>-|TRBJ2-5|TRBV27|-
TGTGCCAGCAGTTTATCTTCGCGGGTTGCCCAAGAGACCCAGTACTTC
CASSLSSRVAQETQYF
>few|TRBJ2-7|TRBV29-1|TRBD2
TGCAGCATAGGACTAGCGGGCGAGCAGTACTTC
CSIGLAGEQYF
>many|TRBJ2-1|TRBV6-6|TRBD2
TGTGCCAGCAGTTACGAGGGAGGGATGAGTGAGCAGTTCTTC
CASSYEGGMSEQFF
>-|TRBJ2-1|TRBV11-2|-
TGTGCCAGCAGCTCCCTAGGGAATGAGCAGTTCTTC
CASSSLGNEQFF
>-|TRBJ1-1|TRBV7-3|-
TGTGCCAGTTCGGATGGGAGGAACACTGAAGCTTTCTTT
CASSDGRNTEAFF
>many|TRBJ2-5|TRBV24-1|-
TGTGCCACCAGTGGGACGGGCGGACAGACGTACCAAGAGACCCAGTACTTC
CATSGTGGQTYQETQYF
>-|TRBJ2-1|TRBV11-2|-
TGTGCCAGCAGCATCTCCTACAATGAGCAGTTCTTC
CASSISYNEQFF
>many|TRBJ2-6|TRBV9|-
TGTGCCAGCAGCGTAGTATCGAACGTCCTGACTTTC
CASSVVSNVLTF
>few|TRBJ2-3|TRBV4-1|TRBD2
TGCGCCAGCAGCCAAGGTTTAGCGGGAGGGTCCGCAGATACGCAGTATTTT
CASSQGLAGGSADTQYF
>many|TRBJ2-7|TRBV7-3|-
TGTGCCAGCAGCTTGGTCCCAGGGGATAACGAGCAGTACTTC
CASSLVPGDNEQYF
>many|TRBJ1-4|TRBV28|-
TGTGCCAGCAGTTTTAGGACAACTAATGAAAAACTGTTTTTT
CASSFRTTNEKLFF
>-|TRBJ1-2|TRBV3-1|-
TGTGCCAGCAGCAATAGGCTCGGGGGAGAAGGATATGGCTACACCTTC
CASSNRLGGEGYGYTF
>-|TRBJ1-5|TRBV29-1|TRBD1
TGCAGCGCAGGGGGTAGCAATCAGCCCCAGCATTTT
CSAGGSNQPQHF
>many|TRBJ2-6|TRBV29-1|-
TGCAGCGTGGCCTTCTCTGGGGCCAACGTCCTGACTTTC
CSVAFSGANVLTF
>few|TRBJ1-1|TRBV13|-
TGTGCCAGCGGGCCCAGGGTTGGCACTGAAGCTTTCTTT
CASGPRVGTEAFF
>many|TRBJ1-1|TRBV30|-
TGTGCCTGTTCCCACGGCGCGGCAGCTTTCTTT
CACSHGAAAFF
>many|TRBJ1-1|TRBV20-1|-
TGCAGTGCTAGCAGGGGAGGGGGGACTGAAGCTTTCTTT
CSASRGGGTEAFF
>many|TRBJ1-2|TRBV27|TRBD1
TGTGCCAGCAGTCCCTTACCGGGACAGGGGGCGCGTGGCTACACCTTC
CASSPLPGQGARGYTF
>many|TRBJ2-7|TRBV11-2|-
TGTGCCAGCAGCTTATGGTCAGGGCTCAACTACGAGCAGTACTTC
CASSLWSGLNYEQYF
>many|TRBJ2-3|TRBV7-6|TRBD1
TGTGCCAGCAGCTTAGTGGGACAGACCACAGATACGCAGTATTTT
CASSLVGQTTDTQYF
>many|TRBJ2-2|TRBV12-3/TRBV12-4|-
TGTGCCAGCAGTTTTTTGTACGGGACCGGGGAGCTGTTTTTT
CASSFLYGTGELFF
>few|TRBJ1-1|TRBV11-2|-
TGTGCCAGCAGCTTAGGGGAAGGGGCAGGGACTGAAGCTTTCTTT
CASSLGEGAGTEAFF
>-|TRBJ2-2|TRBV5-1|-
TGCGCCAGCAGCTTGAATGGCAAAAACACCGGGGAGCTGTTTTTT
CASSLNGKNTGELFF
>many|TRBJ2-1|TRBV7-9|-
TGTGCCAGCAGCCCTATGGTGGTATCCTACAATGAGCAGTTCTTC
CASSPMVVSYNEQFF
>many|TRBJ2-3|TRBV7-3|TRBD1
TGTGCCAGCAGCTTAAACAGGGGGACAGATACGCAGTATTTT
CASSLNRGTDTQYF
>-|TRBJ2-3|TRBV5-1|TRBD2
TGCGCCAGCAGCTTGGTGGAAAGCGGGAGGTTAGATACGCAGTATTTT
CASSLVESGRLDTQYF
>-|TRBJ2-7|TRBV19|-
TGTGCCAGTAGTATAGGTCTAGGGGTCGAGCAGTACTTC
CASSIGLGVEQYF
>-|TRBJ2-2|TRBV7-9|TRBD2
TGTGCCAGCAGCGTACGGCCCCCTGGGACTAGCGGCCAAACGAACACCGGGGAGCTGTTTTTT
CASSVRPPGTSGQTNTGELFF
>many|TRBJ2-7|TRBV12-3/TRBV12-4|-
TGTGCCAGCACCCCCCCGGCTAGCCCCTACGAGCAGTACTTC
CASTPPASPYEQYF
>-|TRBJ2-1|TRBV12-5|-
TGTGCTAGTGCCAAAGGACTCTCCTACAATGAGCAGTTCTTC
CASAKGLSYNEQFF
>many|TRBJ1-1|TRBV7-2|-
TGTGCCAGCAGCTATCCGCTACCTAATGAAGCTTTCTTT
CASSYPLPNEAFF
>many|TRBJ2-2|TRBV5-8|-
TGTGCCAGCAGCTTGGGGGACACGAACACCGGGGAGCTGTTTTTT
CASSLGDTNTGELFF
>-|TRBJ2-2|TRBV7-6|TRBD2
TGTGCCAGCAGCTTGCTCTCGGCGGGAGGGCTGACCGGGGAGCTGTTTTTT
CASSLLSAGGLTGELFF
>many|TRBJ2-7|TRBV24-1|-
TGTGCCACCAGTGAGTCCTCCTACGAGCAGTACTTC
CATSESSYEQYF
>-|TRBJ1-4|TRBV20-1|TRBD1
TGCAGTGCTAGAGATAAGGACAGGGGAGAAAAACTGTTTTTT
CSARDKDRGEKLFF
>many|TRBJ2-7|TRBV7-9|-
TGTGCCAGCAGCCCACCCCCGGGGGAGGCCTACGAGCAGTACTTC
CASSPPPGEAYEQYF
>many|TRBJ1-3|TRBV10-3|TRBD1
TGTGCCAGCGGGACAGGGGGGGACACCATATATTTT
CASGTGGDTIYF
>-|TRBJ1-5|TRBV12-3/TRBV12-4|-
TGTGCCAGCAGGAATCGGGGTCAGCCCCAGCATTTT
CASRNRGQPQHF
>-|TRBJ2-5|TRBV7-7|-
TGTGCTAGCAGCTTAGCAGGAGGGACCCAGTACTTC
CASSLAGGTQYF
>medium-sized|TRBJ2-7|TRBV6-5|TRBD2
TGTGCCAGCAGTTACCAGCGGGGGGCCTACGAGCAGTACTTC
CASSYQRGAYEQYF
>-|TRBJ2-7|TRBV7-9|-
TGTGCCAGCAACTTAGGAGGAAACTACGAGCAGTACTTC
CASNLGGNYEQYF